One and the same sample provided the 24 T cell receptor beta chains below, sequenced in a study of blood T cell repertoires in COVID-19. Libraries were prepared by immunoSEQ multiplex PCR; TCRdb keeps only in-frame clonotypes and omits some of them. The data hold 190,000 or so clones, with approximately 85% observed a single time. What was sequenced was peripheral blood. Receptor source: a woman of 80 years or more with acute or convalescent COVID-19.

The V gene is TRBV27, the J gene TRBJ2-7; D not certain. Germline V CDR1 and CDR2: MNHEY, SMNVEV (reference sequence). Trimming shortened V by 3 bases and J by 5 bases, and 5 bases separated the two germline ends. This CDR3 region has 11 residues. In DNA, the CDR3 is TGTGCCAGCAGTTTCCGGGACGAGCAGTACTTC. It specifies CASSFRDEQYF.

The chain employs TRBV12-3 or TRBV12-4 and TRBJ2-1; D ambiguous. The CDR3 is 12 amino acids. The germline V and J ends were trimmed by 3 bases and 9 bases, with 9 bases remaining between them. CDR3 DNA sequence: TGTGCCAGCAGTTTTAGGAGTGGTGAGCAGTTCTTC. It codes for CASSFRSGEQFF.

DNA of the CDR3: TGTGCCAGCAGCCAAGTAGCGGGAGACCCAGATACGCAGTATTTT. It yields the protein CASSQVAGDPDTQYF. This chain connects TRBV4-2 to TRBJ2-3; 9 bases are a match to TRBD2. The CDR3 covers 15 residues. CDR1 and CDR2 from the germline V gene are LGHNA and YNFKEQ. V lost 1 base and J lost 4; bases outside the gene matches: 3.

This chain links TRBV5-1 with TRBJ2-3, with 12 bases matching TRBD2. The V segment lost 0 bases and the J segment 6 bases; nucleotides outside the gene matches: 8. In germline, CDR1 is SGHRS, CDR2 YFSETQ. The CDR3 consists of 17 residues. The CDR3: CASSLESSGGAWDTQYF. CDR3 bases: TGCGCCAGCAGCTTGGAGTCTAGCGGGGGGGCATGGGATACGCAGTATTTT.

The V gene is TRBV7-9, the J gene TRBJ2-7; 10 bases fit TRBD2. Germline V CDR1 and CDR2: SEHNR, FQNEAQ (reference sequence). The CDR3 runs 14 residues. V trimming: 1 base; J trimming: 6 bases; junction bases outside the gene matches: 3. CDR3 residues: CASSLEAGGGEQYF. CDR3 in DNA: TGTGCCAGCAGCTTAGAAGCGGGAGGGGGCGAGCAGTACTTC. Variable domain in full (rest from reference TRBV7-9 and TRBJ2-7): DTGVSQNPRHKITKRGQNVTFRCDPISEHNRLYWYRQTLGQGPEFLTYFQNEAQLEKSRLLSDRFSAERPKGSFSTLEIQRTEQGDSAMYLCASSLEAGGGEQYFGPGTRLTVT.

In nucleotides, the CDR3 is TGTGCCAGCAGCTTAAGGCCCATGGTTGGGGAGCTGTTTTTT. The encoded protein is CASSLRPMVGELFF. The rearrangement links TRBV7-3 to TRBJ2-2; D not certain. Between the trimmed V and J ends, which lost 1 base and 8 bases, there was a span of 11 bases. The CDR3 extends over 14 amino acids. In germline, CDR1 is SGHTA, CDR2 FQGTGA.

The chain links TRBV5-1 to TRBJ2-7; D remains unclear. The germline V gene encodes CDR1 SGHRS and CDR2 YFSETQ. CDR3 size: 11 residues. Trimming stripped 5 bases from V and 4 bases from J, with 7 bases between. The CDR3 DNA is TGCGCCAGCAGGAACAATTACGAGCAGTACTTC. Protein: CASRNNYEQYF. The whole variable domain, remainder taken from reference TRBV5-1 and TRBJ2-7, is KAGVTQTPRYLIKTRGQQVTLSCSPISGHRSVSWYQQTPGQGLQFLFEYFSETQRNKGNFPGRFSGRQFSNSRSEMNVSTLELGDSALYLCASRNNYEQYFGPGTRLTVT.

The chain joins TRBV4-1 to TRBJ2-3, with 9 bases identical to TRBD2. CDR1 is MGHRA, CDR2 YSYEKL, per germline. The CDR3 has 16 amino acids. V trimming: 0 bases; J trimming: 8 bases; junction bases outside the gene matches: 9. In nucleotides, the CDR3 is TGCGCCAGCAGCCAAGAAAAGTTAGCGGGAGAACGTACGCAGTATTTT. It is translated as CASSQEKLAGERTQYF.

This chain joins TRBV11-2 and TRBJ1-2; 8 bases align to TRBD1. The CDR3 has 15 residues. The trim removed 1 base at V and 6 bases at J, leaving 7 bases unmatched. Looked up from germline, CDR1 is SGHAT and CDR2 is FQNNGV. This CDR3 is CASSLGLRGQNGYTF. The CDR3 DNA reads as TGTGCCAGCAGCTTAGGTCTCAGGGGGCAGAATGGCTACACCTTC.

The chain has TRBV24-1 and TRBJ2-2; the match to TRBD2 covers 7 bases. The V gene's germline CDR1 is KGHDR and CDR2 SFDVKD. Trimming at V came to 9 bases and at J to 2 bases, leaving 5 bases not matched to a gene. The CDR3 covers 14 residues. The CDR3 bases are TGTGCCACCGGGGCTAGCGGTAACACCGGGGAGCTGTTTTTT. Residues: CATGASGNTGELFF.

The V call is TRBV7-7, the J call TRBJ2-1; possible D gene TRBD2, 5 bases. The CDR3 extends over 12 amino acids. Germline V lookup: CDR1 SSHAT, CDR2 FNYEAQ (reference sequence). The germline V and J ends were trimmed by 5 bases and 10 bases, with 12 bases remaining between them. The CDR3 sequence: CASSPTPGEQFF. The CDR3 DNA is TGTGCCAGCAGCCCTACCCCGGGGGAGCAGTTCTTC.

The V and J genes are TRBV4-3 and TRBJ2-1; maybe TRBD1 (5 bases). V dropped 0 bases and J dropped 3 bases, with 9 bases sitting between them. Germline CDR1 and CDR2: LGHNA and YSLEER. The CDR3 spans 15 residues. CDR3 in DNA: TGCGCCAGCAGCCAAGATTGGCAGGGCTACAATGAGCAGTTCTTC. Encoded protein: CASSQDWQGYNEQFF.

The chain joins TRBV12-3 or TRBV12-4 to TRBJ2-1; no reliable D call. The CDR3 is 12 amino acids. The germline V and J ends were trimmed by 6 bases and 8 bases, with 11 bases remaining between them. CDR3 nucleotide sequence: TGTGCCAGCAGCCGCCTGGCCTATGAGCAGTTCTTC. This gives the protein CASSRLAYEQFF.

This clone was seen just once. V gene TRBV7-2 combines with J gene TRBJ2-7; possible D gene TRBD1, 7 bases. CDR1 is SGHTA and CDR2 is FQGNSA in the germline V gene. The CDR3 contains 14 residues. Trimming shortened V by 6 bases and J by 3 bases, and 15 bases separated the two germline ends. CDR3 sequence (DNA): TGTGCCAGCAGGGAGGGACAGCAAAACTACGAGCAGTACTTC. Translating gives CASREGQQNYEQYF.

For the CDR3, the DNA is TGTGCCAGCAGCTTCGGACAGAGAAATCAGCCCCAGCATTTT. It yields the protein CASSFGQRNQPQHF. The J gene is TRBJ1-5, the V gene TRBV7-2; D might be TRBD1 (6 bases). The CDR3 loop spans 14 amino acids. With 3 bases removed from V and 4 bases from J, the gap between germline ends came to 10 bases. Germline-derived CDR1 and CDR2 are SGHTA and FQGNSA.

The rearrangement links TRBV7-2 to TRBJ2-7, with D possibly TRBD2 on 5 matching bases. The CDR3 contains 14 residues. Trimming took 4 bases from V and 1 from J, leaving 11 bases between them. The germline V gene encodes CDR1 SGHTA and CDR2 FQGNSA. The chain's CDR3 is CASSSAGVSYEQYF. Here the CDR3 DNA reads TGTGCCAGCAGCTCCGCCGGGGTTTCCTACGAGCAGTACTTC.

The chain couples TRBV19 to TRBJ1-2; the D gene is possibly TRBD1 (5 bases). The CDR3 is made up of 13 amino acids. V was shortened by 7 bases and J by 8 bases, with 17 bases between the two germline ends. Germline V lookup: CDR1 LNHDA, CDR2 SQIVND (reference sequence). The CDR3 nucleotides read TGTGCCAGTAATGCAGGGTCCCTTGGAGGCTACACCTTC. Translated: CASNAGSLGGYTF.

The chain has TRBV5-1 and TRBJ1-1; no clear D gene. CDR1 SGHRS and CDR2 YFSETQ come from the germline V gene. V lost 0 bases and J 1 base, leaving 13 bases between the germline ends. The CDR3 spans 16 residues. The CDR3 here is CASSLALRSGNTEAFF. Here the CDR3 DNA reads TGCGCCAGCAGCTTGGCCCTCCGGTCGGGGAACACTGAAGCTTTCTTT.

J is TRBJ2-3 and V is TRBV7-9; 7 nucleotides align to TRBD2. Germline CDR1 is SEHNR and CDR2 is FQNEAQ (reference sequence). The ends lost 5 bases at V and 4 bases at J; junction bases unmatched: 15. The CDR3 has 17 residues. This CDR3 is CASSPNVGAGISDTQYF. Written as DNA, the CDR3 is TGTGCCAGCAGCCCGAACGTAGGAGCGGGGATCTCAGATACGCAGTATTTT.

J is TRBJ1-5 and V is TRBV6-1, with D possibly TRBD1 on 5 matching bases. V was trimmed by 1 base and J by 3 bases, leaving 7 bases between them. This CDR3 region has 14 residues. The germline V gene has CDR1 MNHNS and CDR2 SASEGT. The CDR3 DNA reads as TGTGCCAGCAGTGAAGGTGGGGCCAATCAGCCCCAGCATTTT. It is translated as CASSEGGANQPQHF.

The rearrangement joins TRBV24-1 to TRBJ2-5; TRBD2 matches 16 bases. The germline gives CDR1 KGHDR, CDR2 SFDVKD. The V gene end was trimmed by 4 bases and the J gene end by 4 bases; junction bases not matched to a gene: 5. The CDR3 runs to 17 residues. The CDR3 DNA follows: TGTGCCACCAGTGACCCGGGACTAGCGGGGGGGCGAGAGACCCAGTACTTC. Protein sequence: CATSDPGLAGGRETQYF.

The chain combines TRBV6-1 with TRBJ1-2; TRBD1 matches 7 bases. This CDR3 contains 15 residues. The germline V gene has CDR1 MNHNS and CDR2 SASEGT. V was clipped by 2 bases and J by 5 bases; unmatched bases: 8. CDR3 region: CASSEPGQPFYGYTF. The CDR3 DNA reads TGTGCCAGCAGTGAACCGGGACAGCCGTTTTATGGCTACACCTTC.

This clone has just one count. The chain employs TRBV7-3 and TRBJ2-2; 10 positions match TRBD2. V shed 4 bases, J shed 3 bases, and the junction held 11 bases outside the gene matches. Germline V gene lookup returns CDR1 SGHTA and CDR2 FQGTGA. The CDR3 totals 18 residues. CDR3 bases: TGTGCCAGCAGCTCCGCATTAGCGGGAGGCTGGGACACCGGGGAGCTGTTTTTT. The encoded protein is CASSSALAGGWDTGELFF.

The chain couples TRBV11-2 to TRBJ2-7; D may be TRBD1 (6 bases). The CDR3 covers 14 residues. CDR1 and CDR2 from the germline V gene are SGHAT and FQNNGV. Trimming cost V 6 bases and J 0 bases, with 12 bases left between them. In DNA form, the CDR3 reads TGTGCCAGCAGTTCTTGGACAGCCTCCTACGAGCAGTACTTC. Translation gives CASSSWTASYEQYF.